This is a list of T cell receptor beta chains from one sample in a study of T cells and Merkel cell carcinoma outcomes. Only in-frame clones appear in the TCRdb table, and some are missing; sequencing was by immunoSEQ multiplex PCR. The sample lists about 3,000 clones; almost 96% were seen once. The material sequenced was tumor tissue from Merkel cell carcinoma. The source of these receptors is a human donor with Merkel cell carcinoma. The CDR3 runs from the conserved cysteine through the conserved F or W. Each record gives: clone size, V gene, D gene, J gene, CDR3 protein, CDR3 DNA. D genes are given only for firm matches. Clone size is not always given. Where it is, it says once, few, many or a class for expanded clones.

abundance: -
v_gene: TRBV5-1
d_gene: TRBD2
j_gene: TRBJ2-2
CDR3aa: CASSSTPGLGGAGELFF
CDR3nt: TGCGCCAGCAGCTCAACACCGGGACTAGGCGGGGCCGGGGAGCTGTTTTTT

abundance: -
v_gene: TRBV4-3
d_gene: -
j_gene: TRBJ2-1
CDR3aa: CASSQDLAGKYNEQFF
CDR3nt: TGCGCCAGCAGCCAAGATTTGGCGGGAAAGTACAATGAGCAGTTCTTC

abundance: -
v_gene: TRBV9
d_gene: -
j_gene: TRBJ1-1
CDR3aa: CASSSGLGPNTEAFF
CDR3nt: TGTGCCAGCAGCTCCGGTTTAGGCCCGAACACTGAAGCTTTCTTT

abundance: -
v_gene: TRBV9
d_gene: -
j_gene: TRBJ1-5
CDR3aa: CASSVGGGAQPQHF
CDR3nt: TGTGCCAGCAGCGTAGGCGGGGGCGCACAGCCCCAGCATTTT

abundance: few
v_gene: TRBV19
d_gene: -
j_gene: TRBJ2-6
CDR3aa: CASSEGFGANVLTF
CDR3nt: TGTGCCAGTAGTGAGGGGTTTGGGGCCAACGTCCTGACTTTC

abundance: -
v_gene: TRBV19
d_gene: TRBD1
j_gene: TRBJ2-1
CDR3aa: CASSTQDRGGNEQFF
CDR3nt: TGTGCCAGTAGTACCCAAGACAGGGGCGGGAATGAGCAGTTCTTC

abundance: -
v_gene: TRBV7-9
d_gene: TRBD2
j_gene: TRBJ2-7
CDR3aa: CASSLPPRGRADEQYF
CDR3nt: TGTGCCAGCAGCTTGCCCCCCAGAGGGAGGGCCGACGAGCAGTACTTC

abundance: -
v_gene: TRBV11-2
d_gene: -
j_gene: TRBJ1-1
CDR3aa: CASSLGFSLNTEAFF
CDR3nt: TGTGCCAGCAGCTTAGGTTTCAGTCTGAACACTGAAGCTTTCTTT

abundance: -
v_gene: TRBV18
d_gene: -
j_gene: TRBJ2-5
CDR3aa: CASSPPNGGPQETQYF
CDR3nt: TGTGCCAGCTCACCACCGAACGGGGGCCCCCAAGAGACCCAGTACTTC

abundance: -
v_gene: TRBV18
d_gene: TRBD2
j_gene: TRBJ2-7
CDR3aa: CASSPVAGASNEQYF
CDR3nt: TGTGCCAGCTCACCAGTAGCGGGGGCGTCTAACGAGCAGTACTTC

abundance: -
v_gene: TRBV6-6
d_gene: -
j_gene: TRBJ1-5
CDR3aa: CASSYSKALNQPQHF
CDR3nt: TGTGCCAGCAGTTACTCTAAGGCCCTGAATCAGCCCCAGCATTTT

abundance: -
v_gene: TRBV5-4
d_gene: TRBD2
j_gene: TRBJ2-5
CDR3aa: CASSRVTSGQETQYF
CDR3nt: TGTGCCAGCAGCCGAGTAACTAGCGGCCAAGAGACCCAGTACTTC

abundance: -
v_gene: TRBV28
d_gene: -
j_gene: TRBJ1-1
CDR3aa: CASSRVEAFF
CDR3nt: TGTGCCAGCAGCAGGGTGGAAGCTTTCTTT

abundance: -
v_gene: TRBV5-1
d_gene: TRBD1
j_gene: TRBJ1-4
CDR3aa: CASHSAPGQLNEKLFF
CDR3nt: TGCGCCAGCCACTCCGCCCCGGGACAGCTTAATGAAAAACTGTTTTTT

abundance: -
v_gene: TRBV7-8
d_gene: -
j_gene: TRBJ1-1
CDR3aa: CASSPRGGGMNTEAFF
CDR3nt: TGTGCCAGCAGCCCCCGTGGGGGAGGTATGAACACTGAAGCTTTCTTT

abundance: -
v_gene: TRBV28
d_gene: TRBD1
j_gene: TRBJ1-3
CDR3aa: CASGQGANTIYF
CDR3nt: TGTGCCAGTGGACAGGGGGCGAACACCATATATTTT

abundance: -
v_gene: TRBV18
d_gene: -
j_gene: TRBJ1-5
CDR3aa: CASSPSGFNQPQHF
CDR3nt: TGTGCCAGCTCACCAAGCGGGTTCAATCAGCCCCAGCATTTT